Shown below are 9 T cell receptor beta chains from a single sample sequenced in a study of blood T cell repertoires in COVID-19. Data came from immunoSEQ multiplex PCR; TCRdb stores just in-frame clones and leaves some out. The sample gives approximately 300,000 clones, about 89% of which show up once; 4.5% to 6.5% is in the top ten. Sequenced sample: PBMCs or T cells enriched from blood (not recorded which). The receptors derive from a man in his fifties or sixties who had recovered from COVID-19.

This clone was seen only once. The chain links TRBV28 to TRBJ2-1; weak D call: TRBD1 (6 bases). The CDR3 is 15 amino acids. V lost 0 bases and J lost 13, with 19 bases in between. CDR1 and CDR2 from the germline V gene are MDHEN and SYDVKM. The CDR3 DNA sequence: TGTGCCAGCAGTTTATGGGGGACAAATTCCCCAAGACAGTTCTTC. Translated, it gives CASSLWGTNSPRQFF.

V and J are TRBV5-4 and TRBJ1-4; D is unresolved. Per germline, CDR1 SGHNT and CDR2 YYREEE (reference sequence). The CDR3 covers 17 residues. V was clipped by 2 bases and J by 2 bases, with 16 bases between them. CDR3 DNA: TGTGCCAGCAGCTTCACTCCGGGAGTTCAGACTAATGAAAAACTGTTTTTT. Its translation: CASSFTPGVQTNEKLFF.

This rearrangement joins TRBV2 to TRBJ2-3; no clear D. CDR1 and CDR2 from the germline V gene are SNHLY and FYNNEI. Trimming removed 3 bases at V and 6 bases at J, with 13 bases between. This CDR3 is built from 14 residues. CDR3 residues: CASSDYGPSDTQYF. The CDR3 DNA follows: TGTGCCAGCAGTGATTATGGCCCCTCGGATACGCAGTATTTT.

V and J are TRBV3-1 (or the pseudogene TRBV3-2) and TRBJ2-7, with D maybe TRBD1 (6 bases). The CDR3 loop spans 12 amino acids. Germline V gene data show CDR1 as LGHDT and CDR2 as YNNKEL (reference sequence). Trimming shortened V by 1 base and J by 10 bases, and 11 bases separated the two germline ends. CDR3 bases: TGTGCCAGCAGCCAAGGGCAGGGGCCCCAGTACTTC. Translating gives CASSQGQGPQYF.

This rearrangement joins TRBV19 to TRBJ2-7, with D hard to call. Between the trimmed V and J ends, which lost 3 bases and 7 bases, there was a span of 13 bases. CDR1 and CDR2 (germline): LNHDA, SQIVND (reference sequence). This CDR3 has 13 amino acids. This chain's CDR3 is CASSIRTAMEQYF. Written as DNA, the CDR3 is TGTGCCAGTAGTATTAGAACAGCTATGGAGCAGTACTTC.

V is TRBV9 and J is TRBJ2-2, with a tentative D call TRBD1 (6 bases). Germline V lookup: CDR1 SGDLS, CDR2 YYNGEE. The ends were cut back, 2 bases at V and 5 bases at J, with 16 bases in the middle. This CDR3 has 16 residues. CDR3 region: CASSVDGTSRTGELFF. DNA of the CDR3: TGTGCCAGCAGCGTCGACGGGACATCGAGGACCGGGGAGCTGTTTTTT.

The V gene is TRBV5-1, the J gene TRBJ2-5; 9 nucleotides align to TRBD2. The CDR3 has 15 residues. V lost 5 bases to trimming and J lost 0 bases; unmatched junction nucleotides: 5. CDR1 and CDR2 (germline): SGHRS, YFSETQ. CDR3 loop: CASRQLAGHQETQYF. Here the CDR3 DNA reads TGCGCCAGCAGGCAGCTAGCGGGGCACCAAGAGACCCAGTACTTC.

This chain uses TRBV7-2 with TRBJ1-5, with unresolved D. The germline V gene encodes CDR1 SGHTA and CDR2 FQGNSA. Trimming left V 3 bases short and J 6 bases short, with 9 bases between. This CDR3 region has 13 residues. The CDR3 loop reads CASSFGRTQPQHF. The CDR3, as DNA: TGTGCCAGCAGCTTCGGGAGAACTCAGCCCCAGCATTTT.

V and J are TRBV28 and TRBJ1-5; 8 bases fit TRBD1. Germline CDR1 reads MDHEN; CDR2 reads SYDVKM. The CDR3 is 15 amino acids. Trimming cost V 4 bases and J 6 bases; bases outside gene matches: 8. CDR3 region: CASSSPGQAPQPQHF. CDR3 DNA: TGTGCCAGCAGTTCACCGGGACAGGCCCCTCAGCCCCAGCATTTT.